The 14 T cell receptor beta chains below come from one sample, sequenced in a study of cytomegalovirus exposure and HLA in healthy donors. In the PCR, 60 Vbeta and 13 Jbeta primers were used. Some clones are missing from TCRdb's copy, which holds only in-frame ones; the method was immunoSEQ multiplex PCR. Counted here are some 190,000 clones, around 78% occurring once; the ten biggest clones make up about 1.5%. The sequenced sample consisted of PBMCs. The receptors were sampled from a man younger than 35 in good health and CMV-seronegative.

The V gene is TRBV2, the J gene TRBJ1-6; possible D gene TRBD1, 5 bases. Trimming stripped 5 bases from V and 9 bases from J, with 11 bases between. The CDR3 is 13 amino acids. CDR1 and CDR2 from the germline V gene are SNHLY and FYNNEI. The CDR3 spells CASSYRQISPLHF. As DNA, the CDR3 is TGTGCCAGCAGTTATAGACAGATTTCACCCCTCCACTTT.

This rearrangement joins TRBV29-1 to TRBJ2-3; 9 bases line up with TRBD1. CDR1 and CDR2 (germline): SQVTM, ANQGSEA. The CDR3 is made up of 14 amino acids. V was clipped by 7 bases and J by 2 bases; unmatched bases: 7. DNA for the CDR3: TGCAGCGCCCCGACAGGGGGGACCACAGATACGCAGTATTTT. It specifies CSAPTGGTTDTQYF.

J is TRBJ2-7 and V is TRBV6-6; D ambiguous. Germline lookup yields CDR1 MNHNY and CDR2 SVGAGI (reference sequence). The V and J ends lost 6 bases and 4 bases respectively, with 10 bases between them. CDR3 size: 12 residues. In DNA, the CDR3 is TGTGCCAGCAGCCCACAGATTTACGAGCAGTACTTC. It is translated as CASSPQIYEQYF.

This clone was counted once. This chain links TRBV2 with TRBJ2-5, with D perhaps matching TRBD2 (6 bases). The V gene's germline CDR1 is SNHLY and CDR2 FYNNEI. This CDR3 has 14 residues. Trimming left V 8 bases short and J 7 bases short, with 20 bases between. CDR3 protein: CASDWTGGSGTQYF. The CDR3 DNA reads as TGTGCCAGCGATTGGACTGGGGGGTCGGGGACCCAGTACTTC.

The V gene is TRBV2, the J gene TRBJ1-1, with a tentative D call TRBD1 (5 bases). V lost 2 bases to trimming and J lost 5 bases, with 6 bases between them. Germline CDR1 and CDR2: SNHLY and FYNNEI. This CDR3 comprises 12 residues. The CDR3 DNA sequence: TGTGCCAGCAGTGAACGGGGGACTGAAGCTTTCTTT. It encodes CASSERGTEAFF.

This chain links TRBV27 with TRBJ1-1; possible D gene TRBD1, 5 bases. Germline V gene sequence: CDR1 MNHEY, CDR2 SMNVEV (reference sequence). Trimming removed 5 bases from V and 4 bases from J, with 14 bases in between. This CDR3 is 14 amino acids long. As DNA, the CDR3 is TGTGCCAGCAGTCCTCCGGGGGTTGGCACTGAAGCTTTCTTT. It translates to CASSPPGVGTEAFF.

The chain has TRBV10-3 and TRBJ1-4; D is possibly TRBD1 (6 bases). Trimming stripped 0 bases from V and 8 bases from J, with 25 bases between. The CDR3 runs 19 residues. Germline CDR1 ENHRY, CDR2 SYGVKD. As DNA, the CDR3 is TGTGCCATCAGTGAGTCGAGACAGGTCCGGGGCTCGAGTAGCGAAAAACTGTTTTTT. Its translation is CAISESRQVRGSSSEKLFF.

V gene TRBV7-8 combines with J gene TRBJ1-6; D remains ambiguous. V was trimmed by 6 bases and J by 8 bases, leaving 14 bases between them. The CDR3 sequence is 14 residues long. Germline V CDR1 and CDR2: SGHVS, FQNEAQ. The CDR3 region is CASSSGPSDSPLHF. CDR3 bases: TGTGCCAGCAGTTCAGGCCCGTCCGATTCACCCCTCCACTTT.

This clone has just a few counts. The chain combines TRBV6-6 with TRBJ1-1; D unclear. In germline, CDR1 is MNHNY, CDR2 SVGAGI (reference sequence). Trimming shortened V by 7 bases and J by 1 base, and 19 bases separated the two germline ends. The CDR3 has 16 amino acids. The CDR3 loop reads CASNHRGSGGNTEAFF. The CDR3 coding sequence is TGTGCCAGCAACCACCGGGGTTCGGGAGGGAACACTGAAGCTTTCTTT.

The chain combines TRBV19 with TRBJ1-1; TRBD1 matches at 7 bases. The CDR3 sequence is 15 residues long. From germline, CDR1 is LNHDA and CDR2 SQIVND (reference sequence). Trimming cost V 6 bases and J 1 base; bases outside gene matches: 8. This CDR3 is CASRYRGRANTEAFF. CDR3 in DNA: TGTGCCAGTAGGTACAGGGGTAGGGCGAACACTGAAGCTTTCTTT. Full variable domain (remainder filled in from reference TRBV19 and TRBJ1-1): DGGITQSPKYLFRKEGQNVTLSCEQNLNHDAMYWYRQDPGQGLRLIYYSQIVNDFQKGDIAEGYSVSREKKESFPLTVTSAQKNPTAFYLCASRYRGRANTEAFFGQGTRLTVV.

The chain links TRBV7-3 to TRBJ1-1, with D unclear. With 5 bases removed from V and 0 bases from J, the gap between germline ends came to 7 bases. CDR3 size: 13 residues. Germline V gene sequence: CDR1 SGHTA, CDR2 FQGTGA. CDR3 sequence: CASSLRMNTEAFF. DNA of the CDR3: TGTGCCAGCAGCCTGCGTATGAACACTGAAGCTTTCTTT.

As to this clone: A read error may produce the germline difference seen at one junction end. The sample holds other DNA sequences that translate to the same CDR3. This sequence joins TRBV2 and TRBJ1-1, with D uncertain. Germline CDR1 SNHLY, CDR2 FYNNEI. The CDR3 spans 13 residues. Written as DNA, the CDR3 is TGTGCCAGTAGTGCCGGGTCTAACACTGAAGCTTTCTTT. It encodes CASSAGSNTEAFF.

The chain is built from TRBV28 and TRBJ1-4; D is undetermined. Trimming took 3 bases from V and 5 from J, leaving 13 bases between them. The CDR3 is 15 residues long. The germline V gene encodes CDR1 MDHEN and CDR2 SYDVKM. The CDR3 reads CASSFFGRRNEKLFF. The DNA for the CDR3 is TGTGCCAGCAGTTTTTTCGGTCGGAGGAATGAAAAACTGTTTTTT.

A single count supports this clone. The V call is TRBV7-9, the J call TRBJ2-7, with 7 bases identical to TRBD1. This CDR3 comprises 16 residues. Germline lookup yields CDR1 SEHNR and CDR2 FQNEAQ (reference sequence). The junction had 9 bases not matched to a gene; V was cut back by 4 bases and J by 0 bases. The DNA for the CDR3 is TGTGCCAGCAGCTCGGTAACGGGACAGCGCTCCTACGAGCAGTACTTC. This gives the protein CASSSVTGQRSYEQYF.